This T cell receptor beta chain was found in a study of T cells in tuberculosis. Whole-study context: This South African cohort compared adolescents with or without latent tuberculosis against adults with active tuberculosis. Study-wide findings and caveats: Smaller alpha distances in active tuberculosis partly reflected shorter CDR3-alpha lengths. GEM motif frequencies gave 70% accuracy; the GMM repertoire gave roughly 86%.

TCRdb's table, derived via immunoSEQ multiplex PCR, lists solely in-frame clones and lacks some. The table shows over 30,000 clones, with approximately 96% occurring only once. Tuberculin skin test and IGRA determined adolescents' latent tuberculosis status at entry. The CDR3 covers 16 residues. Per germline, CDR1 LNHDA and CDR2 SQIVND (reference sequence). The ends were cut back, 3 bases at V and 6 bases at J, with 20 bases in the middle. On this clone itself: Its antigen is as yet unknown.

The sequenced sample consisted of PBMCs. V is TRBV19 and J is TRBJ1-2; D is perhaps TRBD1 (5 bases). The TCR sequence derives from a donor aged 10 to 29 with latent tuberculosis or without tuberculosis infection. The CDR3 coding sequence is TGTGCCAGTAGTATGAAACCCAAGGGGATAATACATGGCTACACCTTC. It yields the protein CASSMKPKGIIHGYTF. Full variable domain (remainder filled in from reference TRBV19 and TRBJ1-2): DGGITQSPKYLFRKEGQNVTLSCEQNLNHDAMYWYRQDPGQGLRLIYYSQIVNDFQKGDIAEGYSVSREKKESFPLTVTSAQKNPTAFYLCASSMKPKGIIHGYTFGSGTRLTVV.